These 24 T cell receptor beta chains share one sample of origin, sequenced in a study of cytomegalovirus exposure and HLA in healthy donors (dated by TCRdb to 2016 to 2017). Libraries were built with the immunoSEQ multiplex PCR assay. For the multiplex PCR, a mixture combining 60 forward primers for TCR Vbeta segments and 13 reverse primers for TCR Jbeta segments was used. TCRdb carries this immuneACCESS record with in-frame sequences only. Its versions omit some clonotypes, under half of them owing to an unresolved V gene in the studies checked, with the rest unexplained. The sample table records roughly 150,000 clones; 76% of these occur just once. The ten largest clones capture approximately 3% of the sample. The sample taken for sequencing was PBMCs. These TCRs come from a male donor in good health and CMV-seronegative.

This rearrangement joins TRBV7-9 to TRBJ2-7; 12 positions agree with TRBD1. J gave up 5 bases and V 4 bases, and 3 bases lay outside the gene matches. This CDR3 comprises 14 residues. The germline V gene encodes CDR1 SEHNR and CDR2 FQNEAQ (reference sequence). The CDR3 DNA follows: TGTGCCAGCAGCTCCGGGACAGGGGGCGACGAGCAGTACTTC. Protein product: CASSSGTGGDEQYF.

This chain joins TRBV7-9 and TRBJ1-4; 8 positions match TRBD1. The CDR3 length is 15 residues. Germline CDR1 is SEHNR and CDR2 is FQNEAQ (reference sequence). V dropped 5 bases and J dropped 5; count of bases not matched to a gene: 7. The CDR3 spells CASSPATGANEKLFF. The CDR3 DNA follows: TGTGCCAGCAGCCCCGCGACAGGGGCGAATGAAAAACTGTTTTTT.

The rearrangement links TRBV10-2 to TRBJ1-2; D perhaps matches TRBD1 (6 bases). Looked up from germline, CDR1 is WSHSY and CDR2 is SAAADI. Trimming removed 0 bases at V and 0 bases at J, with 14 bases between. The CDR3 extends over 17 amino acids. CDR3 DNA sequence: TGCGCCAGCAGTGAGTCCGTTACAGGGTTAGCTAACTATGGCTACACCTTC. Translating it yields CASSESVTGLANYGYTF.

The chain uses TRBV9 and TRBJ2-7, with TRBD1 matching over 10 bases. Germline CDR1 is SGDLS and CDR2 is YYNGEE. Trimming at V came to 3 bases and at J to 5 bases, leaving 8 bases not matched to a gene. CDR3 length: 15 residues. The CDR3 coding sequence is TGTGCCAGCAGCGGAGAGGGACAGGGGTATCACGAGCAGTACTTC. This sequence encodes CASSGEGQGYHEQYF.

This rearrangement joins TRBV18 to TRBJ2-5; 7 nucleotides match TRBD2. Germline assignment: CDR1 KGHSH and CDR2 LQKENI. V dropped 8 bases and J dropped 1; count of bases not matched to a gene: 10. The CDR3 sequence is 15 residues long. The CDR3 nucleotides are TGTGCCAGCACGTTTGGCGGGAGTCCCCAAGAGACCCAGTACTTC. As protein: CASTFGGSPQETQYF.

A single count supports this clone. The chain uses TRBV9 and TRBJ2-2; TRBD1 might be the D (6 bases). Trimming stripped 0 bases from V and 3 bases from J, with 9 bases between. The length of the CDR3 is 15 residues. Germline CDR1 SGDLS, CDR2 YYNGEE. The chain's CDR3 is CASSVGDTHTGELFF. CDR3 sequence (DNA): TGTGCCAGCAGCGTAGGGGACACGCACACCGGGGAGCTGTTTTTT.

V usage is TRBV27 and J usage is TRBJ2-3, with 14 bases that match TRBD2. Germline V lookup: CDR1 MNHEY, CDR2 SMNVEV (reference sequence). The trim removed 5 bases at V and 1 base at J, leaving 14 bases unmatched. The CDR3 is 20 amino acids. Here the CDR3 DNA reads TGTGCCAGCAGTCGCCGTATCGGACTAGCGGGAGGCCGCGGCACAGATACGCAGTATTTT. Protein sequence: CASSRRIGLAGGRGTDTQYF.

The chain's CDR3 is CASSLSRLAGVLDEQYF. CDR3 in DNA: TGTGCCAGCAGCTTATCCCGACTAGCGGGAGTTCTGGACGAGCAGTACTTC. The chain is built from TRBV7-9 and TRBJ2-7, with 12 nucleotides matching TRBD2. CDR1 SEHNR and CDR2 FQNEAQ come from the germline V gene (reference sequence). This CDR3 is 17 amino acids long. Trimming cost V 2 bases and J 5 bases; bases outside gene matches: 10.

The CDR3 region is CASSVYGYEQYF. CDR3 coding DNA: TGCGCCAGCAGTGTGTACGGCTACGAGCAGTACTTC. The V call is TRBV10-1, the J call TRBJ2-7; D remains ambiguous. This CDR3 contains 12 residues. The germline CDR1 and CDR2 sequences are WNHNN and SYGVQD (reference sequence). The ends were cut back, 4 bases at V and 3 bases at J, with 7 bases in the middle.

DNA of the CDR3: TGTGCCAGCAGTTACTCTATGACAGGGGGCGCGGAGACCCAGTACTTC. It yields the protein CASSYSMTGGAETQYF. The chain joins TRBV6-6 to TRBJ2-5; 10 positions agree with TRBD1. The CDR3 length is 16 residues. CDR1 and CDR2 from the germline V gene are MNHNY and SVGAGI (reference sequence). With V trimmed by 0 bases and J by 5 bases, 6 bases remained unmatched.

The V gene is TRBV11-2, the J gene TRBJ1-3; 8 bases are shared with TRBD1. Germline CDR1 and CDR2: SGHAT and FQNNGV. This CDR3 spans 16 amino acids. The V gene end was trimmed by 3 bases and the J gene end by 5 bases; junction bases not matched to a gene: 9. The CDR3 coding sequence is TGTGCCAGCAGCTTTACCACCCAGGGGGCTCGAAACACCATATATTTT. It is translated as CASSFTTQGARNTIYF. The variable domain in full, with the rest retrieved from reference TRBV11-2 and TRBJ1-3, is EAGVAQSPRYKIIEKRQSVAFWCNPISGHATLYWYQQILGQGPKLLIQFQNNGVVDDSQLPKDRFSAERLKGVDSTLKIQPAKLEDSAVYLCASSFTTQGARNTIYFGEGSWLTVV.

V is TRBV2 and J is TRBJ2-3, with D perhaps TRBD2 (5 bases). Germline CDR1 SNHLY, CDR2 FYNNEI. V was pared by 4 bases and J by 4 bases, with 15 bases between. The CDR3 is 15 residues long. The CDR3 loop reads CASSGGAPWADTQYF. CDR3 coding DNA: TGTGCCAGCAGTGGGGGAGCCCCGTGGGCAGATACGCAGTATTTT.

V gene TRBV18 combines with J gene TRBJ1-6; D is perhaps TRBD1 (6 bases). V lost 3 bases and J lost 5, with 8 bases in between. Per germline, CDR1 KGHSH and CDR2 LQKENI. The CDR3 covers 14 residues. In nucleotides, the CDR3 is TGTGCCAGCTCACCGGACAGTAATAATTCACCCCTCCACTTT. It translates to CASSPDSNNSPLHF.

The chain is built from TRBV6-5 and TRBJ2-7; 8 bases line up with TRBD1. J was trimmed by 5 bases and V by 4 bases; bases with no gene match: 7. The germline CDR1 and CDR2 sequences are MNHEY and SVGAGI. The CDR3 totals 14 residues. The CDR3 region is CASSSGQGRHEQYF. The DNA of the CDR3 is TGTGCCAGCAGTTCCGGACAGGGACGGCACGAGCAGTACTTC.

The CDR3 spells CASSSTGGNAETQYF. The CDR3 region has the DNA TGTGCCAGCAGTTCGACAGGGGGTAACGCAGAGACCCAGTACTTC. The gene calls are TRBV28 and TRBJ2-5; 9 bases agree with TRBD1. The CDR3 sequence is 15 residues long. Germline-derived CDR1 and CDR2 are MDHEN and SYDVKM. The J segment lost 4 bases and the V segment lost 4 bases, leaving 7 bases of the junction unmatched.

A single count supports this clone. The gene calls are TRBV4-1 and TRBJ2-1, with 7 nucleotides matching TRBD2. The CDR3 has 14 amino acids. In germline, CDR1 is MGHRA, CDR2 YSYEKL. The trim removed 4 bases at V and 7 bases at J, leaving 7 bases unmatched. Here the CDR3 DNA reads TGCGCCAGCAGCCCGAGCGGGGAGAGGAATGAGCAGTTCTTC. Amino acids: CASSPSGERNEQFF.

Written as DNA, the CDR3 is TGTGCCAGCTCACCCGGGACTTTTGACACCATATATTTT. Protein: CASSPGTFDTIYF. The rearrangement links TRBV18 to TRBJ1-3, with D maybe TRBD1 (5 bases). The CDR3 extends over 13 amino acids. Trimming removed 3 bases from V and 8 bases from J, with 11 bases in between. Germline assignment: CDR1 KGHSH and CDR2 LQKENI.

This chain connects TRBV29-1 to TRBJ2-7; TRBD2 matches at 11 bases. The CDR3 is 15 amino acids. Trimming at V came to 6 bases and at J to 0 bases, leaving 7 bases not matched to a gene. Germline lookup yields CDR1 SQVTM and CDR2 ANQGSEA. This CDR3 is CSVGTSGFSSYEQYF. The CDR3 DNA follows: TGCAGCGTAGGGACTAGCGGTTTCAGCTCCTACGAGCAGTACTTC.

The chain couples TRBV18 to TRBJ1-6, with D possibly being TRBD1 (6 bases). This CDR3 has 18 residues. From germline, CDR1 is KGHSH and CDR2 LQKENI. V was clipped by 2 bases and J by 4 bases, with 18 bases between them. In DNA form, the CDR3 reads TGTGCCAGCTCACCAGATCGACGGCCAGGGGCTTATAATTCACCCCTCCACTTT. This encodes CASSPDRRPGAYNSPLHF.

This sequence joins TRBV28 and TRBJ1-2; the D is unclear. V shed 6 bases and J shed 1 base, with 9 bases lying between them. This CDR3 is 13 amino acids long. Germline-derived CDR1 and CDR2 are MDHEN and SYDVKM. CDR3 nucleotide sequence: TGTGCCAGCAGAAATCAGATTAACTATGGCTACACCTTC. Translating gives CASRNQINYGYTF.

This chain connects TRBV28 to TRBJ2-6; D is possibly TRBD1 (6 bases). The CDR3 runs to 16 residues. Germline V CDR1 and CDR2: MDHEN, SYDVKM. The germline V and J ends were trimmed by 0 bases and 4 bases, with 10 bases remaining between them. The CDR3 here is CASSLWDSLGANVLTF. For the CDR3, the DNA is TGTGCCAGCAGTTTATGGGACAGTCTGGGGGCCAACGTCCTGACTTTC.

This sequence joins TRBV5-6 and TRBJ2-7; no definite D call. The V gene lost 4 bases and the J gene lost 6 bases, with 11 bases spanning the gap. This CDR3 comprises 12 residues. Germline V gene lookup returns CDR1 SGHDT and CDR2 YYEEEE. The CDR3, as DNA: TGTGCCAGCAGCCCGGCGAGGCGCGAGCAGTACTTC. As protein: CASSPARREQYF. The complete variable domain, with remaining parts taken from reference TRBV5-6 and TRBJ2-7, reads DAGVTQSPTHLIKTRGQQVTLRCSPKSGHDTVSWYQQALGQGPQFIFQYYEEEERQRGNFPDRFSGHQFPNYSSELNVNALLLGDSALYLCASSPARREQYFGPGTRLTVT.

The genes are TRBV2 and TRBJ2-7, with D hard to call. The CDR3 consists of 14 residues. Germline V lookup: CDR1 SNHLY, CDR2 FYNNEI. V dropped 4 bases and J dropped 2 bases, with 12 bases sitting between them. Here the CDR3 DNA reads TGTGCCAGCAGTGCTTTTTCGGAGACCTACGAGCAGTACTTC. Translation gives CASSAFSETYEQYF.

The chain couples TRBV9 to TRBJ2-1; D remains ambiguous. Germline loops: CDR1 SGDLS, CDR2 YYNGEE. V dropped 0 bases and J dropped 4 bases, with 5 bases sitting between them. The CDR3 has 13 amino acids. CDR3 nucleotide sequence: TGTGCCAGCAGCGTAGGTATGTACAATGAGCAGTTCTTC. This codes for CASSVGMYNEQFF. The full variable domain, rest sourced from reference TRBV9 and TRBJ2-1, is DSGVTQTPKHLITATGQRVTLRCSPRSGDLSVYWYQQSLDQGLQFLIQYYNGEERAKGNILERFSAQQFPDLHSELNLSSLELGDSALYFCASSVGMYNEQFFGPGTRLTVL.